The TCR beta chain under discussion was sequenced for a study of T cell repertoires in cytomegalovirus infection. Turning to the study itself: Public TCR beta signatures marked donors with CMV infection and the matching HLA.

From the reads, TCRdb called clonotypes with MiXCR, one entry per CDR3 protein. This sample has 150,000 to 200,000 distinct CDR3 sequences, with 28% found just once. Trimming removed 1 base at V and 1 base at J, with 2 bases between. Germline-derived CDR1 and CDR2 are MNHNS and SASEGT. This CDR3 spans 13 amino acids. Source material: PBMCs. This chain joins TRBV6-1 and TRBJ1-5; D gene ambiguous. This TCR came from a human donor in good health (CMV status not recorded). Some clones in this sample may be carry-over from other donors' samples. CDR3 coding DNA: TGTGCCAGCAGTGAAGGCAGCAATCAGCCCCAGCATTTT. Its protein product is CASSEGSNQPQHF.